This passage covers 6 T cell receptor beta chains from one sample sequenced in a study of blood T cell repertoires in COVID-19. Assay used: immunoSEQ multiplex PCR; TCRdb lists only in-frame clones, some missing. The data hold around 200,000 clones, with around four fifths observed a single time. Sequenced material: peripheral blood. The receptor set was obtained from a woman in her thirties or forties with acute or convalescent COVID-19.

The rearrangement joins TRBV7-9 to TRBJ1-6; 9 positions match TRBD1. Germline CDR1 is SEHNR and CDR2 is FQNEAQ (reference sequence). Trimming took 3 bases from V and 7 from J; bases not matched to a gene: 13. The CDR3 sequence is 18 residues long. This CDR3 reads CASSFGRVSGQGNSPLHF. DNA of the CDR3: TGTGCCAGCAGCTTTGGGAGGGTTTCCGGACAGGGGAATTCACCCCTCCACTTT.

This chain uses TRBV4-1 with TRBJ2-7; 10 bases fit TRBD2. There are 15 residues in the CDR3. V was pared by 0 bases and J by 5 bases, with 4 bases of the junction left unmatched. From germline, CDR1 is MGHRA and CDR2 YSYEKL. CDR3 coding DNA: TGCGCCAGCAGCCAAGATCTCGGGACTAGCGACGAGCAGTACTTC. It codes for CASSQDLGTSDEQYF.

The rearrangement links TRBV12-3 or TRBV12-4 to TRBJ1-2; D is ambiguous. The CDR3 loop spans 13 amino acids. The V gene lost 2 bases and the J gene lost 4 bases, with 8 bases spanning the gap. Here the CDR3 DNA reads TGTGCCAGCAGTTTATGGCCGGGCTATGGCTACACCTTC. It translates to CASSLWPGYGYTF.

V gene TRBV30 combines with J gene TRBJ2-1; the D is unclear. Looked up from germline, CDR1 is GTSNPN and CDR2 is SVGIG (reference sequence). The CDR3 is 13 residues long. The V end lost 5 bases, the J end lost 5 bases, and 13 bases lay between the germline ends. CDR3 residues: CAWEVGQDNEQFF. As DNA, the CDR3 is TGTGCCTGGGAGGTTGGGCAGGACAATGAGCAGTTCTTC.

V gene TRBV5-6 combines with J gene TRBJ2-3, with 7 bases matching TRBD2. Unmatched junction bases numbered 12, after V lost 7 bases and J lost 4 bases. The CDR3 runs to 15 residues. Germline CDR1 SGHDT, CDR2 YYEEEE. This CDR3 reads CASSLGGDPSDTQYF. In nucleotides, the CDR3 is TGTGCCAGCTCCCTGGGGGGGGACCCGTCAGATACGCAGTATTTT.

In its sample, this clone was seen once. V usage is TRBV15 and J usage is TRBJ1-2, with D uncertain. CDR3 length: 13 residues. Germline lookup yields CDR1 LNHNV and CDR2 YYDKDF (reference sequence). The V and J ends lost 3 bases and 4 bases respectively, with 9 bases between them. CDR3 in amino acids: CATSSRGGYGYTF. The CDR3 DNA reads TGTGCCACCAGCAGTAGAGGTGGCTATGGCTACACCTTC.